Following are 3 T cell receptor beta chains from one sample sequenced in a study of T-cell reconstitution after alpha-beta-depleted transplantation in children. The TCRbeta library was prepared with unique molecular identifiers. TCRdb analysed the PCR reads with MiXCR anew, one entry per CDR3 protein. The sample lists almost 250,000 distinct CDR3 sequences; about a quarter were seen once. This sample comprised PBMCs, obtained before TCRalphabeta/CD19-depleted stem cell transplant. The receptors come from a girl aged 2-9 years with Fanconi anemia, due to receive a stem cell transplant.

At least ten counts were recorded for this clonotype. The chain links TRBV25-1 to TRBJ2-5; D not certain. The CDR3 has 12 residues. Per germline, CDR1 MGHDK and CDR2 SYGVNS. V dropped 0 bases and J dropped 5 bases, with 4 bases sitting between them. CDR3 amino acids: CASSEYAETQYF. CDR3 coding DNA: TGTGCCAGCAGTGAATACGCGGAGACCCAGTACTTC.

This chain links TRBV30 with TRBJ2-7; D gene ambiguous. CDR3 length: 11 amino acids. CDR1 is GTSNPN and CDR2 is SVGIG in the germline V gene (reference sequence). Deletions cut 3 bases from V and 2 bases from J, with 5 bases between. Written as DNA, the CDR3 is TGTGCCTGGAGGGGTGCCTACGAGCAGTACTTC. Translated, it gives CAWRGAYEQYF.

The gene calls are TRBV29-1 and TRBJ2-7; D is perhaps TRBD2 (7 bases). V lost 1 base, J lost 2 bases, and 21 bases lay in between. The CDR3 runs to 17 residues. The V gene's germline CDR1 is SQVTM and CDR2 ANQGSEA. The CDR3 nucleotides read TGCAGCGTTGAAGGCCGGTGGGGGGCGGGAGACCCCTACGAGCAGTACTTC. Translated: CSVEGRWGAGDPYEQYF.